These 14 T cell receptor beta chains came from one sample sequenced in a study of human T cells and chemical hapten exposure. Stated time point: pre-sensitization, week 0. The treatment: therapeutic diphenylcyclopropenone sensitization with weekly scalp DPC. TCRdb processed the RACE reads anew with MiXCR; each CDR3 protein has one entry. Among approximately 260,000 distinct CDR3 sequences listed, around 9.3% were seen once. The sample consisted of whole blood, taken in connection with sensitization to the hapten diphenylcyclopropenone (DPC). All receptors come from a woman aged 40-49 years with alopecia areata. Some clones in this sample may be carry-over from other donors' samples.

The sample holds a few counts of this clonotype. This chain joins TRBV12-3 or TRBV12-4 and TRBJ1-2; D is undetermined. This CDR3 is 12 amino acids long. Trimming cost V 8 bases and J 8 bases, with 15 bases left between them. The CDR3 spells CASDSTSGGYTF. The CDR3, as DNA: TGTGCCAGCGACTCTACCAGCGGAGGCTACACCTTC.

This clonotype appeared a single time. A read error may be the cause here, since a much bigger clone is one base away. The rearrangement links TRBV5-1 to TRBJ2-3; D is uncertain. Germline V gives CDR1 SGHRS, CDR2 YFSETQ. V lost 4 bases to trimming and J lost 6 bases, with 21 bases between them. This CDR3 spans 16 amino acids. The CDR3 DNA is TGCGCCAGCAGCCCTACTGGCGGCTTGTATAGGGATACGCAGTATTTT. Protein sequence: CASSPTGGLYRDTQYF. The variable domain in full, with the rest retrieved from reference TRBV5-1 and TRBJ2-3, is KAGVTQTPRYLIKTRGQQVTLSCSPISGHRSVSWYQQTPGQGLQFLFEYFSETQRNKGNFPGRFSGRQFSNSRSEMNVSTLELGDSALYLCASSPTGGLYRDTQYFGPGTRLTVL.

This clonotype was found a few times. The rearrangement joins TRBV12-3 or TRBV12-4 to TRBJ1-2, with a possible D match to TRBD1 (6 bases). The CDR3 spans 12 residues. Deletions cut 4 bases from V and 8 bases from J, with 11 bases between. CDR3 sequence: CASSYRVGGYTF. Written as DNA, the CDR3 is TGTGCCAGCAGTTACAGGGTGGGCGGCTACACCTTC.

This chain uses TRBV28 with TRBJ2-3; D unclear. V lost 3 bases and J lost 9, with 7 bases in between. CDR1 and CDR2 from the germline V gene are MDHEN and SYDVKM. The length of the CDR3 is 11 residues. The CDR3 DNA reads as TGTGCCAGCAGTTTGGATATCACGCAGTATTTT. Translated, it gives CASSLDITQYF.

The rearrangement uses TRBV7-2 and TRBJ2-1, with D possibly called TRBD1 or TRBD2 (5 bases each). The CDR3 totals 14 residues. Trimming cost V 3 bases and J 7 bases, with 13 bases left between them. CDR1 and CDR2 from the germline V gene are SGHTA and FQGNSA. The CDR3 DNA reads as TGTGCCAGCAGCTTTCCCGGGACCCAGAATGAGCAGTTCTTC. As protein: CASSFPGTQNEQFF.

This clonotype showed up just a few times. The rearrangement joins TRBV18 to TRBJ2-1, with 13 bases fitting TRBD2. From germline, CDR1 is KGHSH and CDR2 LQKENI. The CDR3 runs 22 residues. After removal of 0 bases from V and 4 bases from J, the junction contained 18 bases not matched to a gene. For the CDR3, the DNA is TGTGCCAGCTCACCACCGTTCTTTCGCCCTGAAACTAGCGGGAGGGTGTACAATGAGCAGTTCTTC. Translated: CASSPPFFRPETSGRVYNEQFF.

The chain couples TRBV5-5 to TRBJ1-3; 8 bases line up with TRBD1. CDR1 and CDR2 (germline): SGHKS, YYEKEE (reference sequence). Trimming took 4 bases from V and 2 from J; bases not matched to a gene: 11. CDR3 length equals 17 residues. The CDR3 region has the DNA TGTGCCAGCAGCCCCTCCGGGACAGGAAGGGCTGGAAACACCATATATTTT. Translating gives CASSPSGTGRAGNTIYF.

This sequence joins TRBV7-2 and TRBJ2-6; 7 positions agree with TRBD1. The trim removed 5 bases at V and 0 bases at J, leaving 7 bases unmatched. CDR1 is SGHTA, CDR2 FQGNSA, per germline. The length of the CDR3 is 17 residues. The CDR3 DNA is TGTGCCAGCAGCCCCAGACAGGGCCGCTCTGGGGCCAACGTCCTGACTTTC. As protein: CASSPRQGRSGANVLTF.

This clonotype came up a few times. The V gene is TRBV6-1, the J gene TRBJ1-1, with D uncertain. In germline, CDR1 is MNHNS, CDR2 SASEGT. This CDR3 has 14 amino acids. Deletions cut 2 bases from V and 5 bases from J, with 12 bases between. CDR3 protein: CASSETRRRTEAFF. CDR3 coding DNA: TGTGCCAGCAGTGAAACACGAAGAAGAACTGAAGCTTTCTTT.

This rearrangement joins TRBV7-3 to TRBJ1-1, with D possibly matching TRBD1 (5 bases). V lost 2 bases, J lost 1 base, and 14 bases lay in between. Looked up from germline, CDR1 is SGHTA and CDR2 is FQGTGA. The CDR3 spans 16 residues. The DNA for the CDR3 is TGTGCCAGCAGCTTAGGGGGGACTCCCCGGAACACTGAAGCTTTCTTT. Protein sequence: CASSLGGTPRNTEAFF.

This clonotype has just a few counts. The chain employs TRBV28 and TRBJ2-1; TRBD2 matches at 12 bases. In germline, CDR1 is MDHEN, CDR2 SYDVKM. The CDR3 consists of 16 residues. The V segment lost 4 bases and the J segment 4 bases; nucleotides outside the gene matches: 5. DNA of the CDR3: TGTGCCAGCAGTTCCCCCGGGACTAGCGGGTACAATGAGCAGTTCTTC. It translates to CASSSPGTSGYNEQFF.

The chain is built from TRBV18 and TRBJ1-5, with 8 bases matching TRBD1. Germline CDR1 reads KGHSH; CDR2 reads LQKENI. This CDR3 is 15 amino acids long. Losses at the gene ends were 0 bases for V and 5 bases for J; bases not matched to a gene: 3. Written as DNA, the CDR3 is TGTGCCAGCTCACCACCGAACAGGGGGGATCAGCCCCAGCATTTT. It yields the protein CASSPPNRGDQPQHF.

This clonotype was observed a handful of times. V and J are TRBV6-5 and TRBJ2-7; D perhaps matches TRBD2 (6 bases). V was shortened by 6 bases and J by 2 bases, with 14 bases between the two germline ends. Germline assignment: CDR1 MNHEY and CDR2 SVGAGI. This CDR3 region has 14 residues. The CDR3 region is CASRKGGPPYEQYF. The CDR3 bases are TGTGCCAGCAGGAAGGGAGGTCCCCCCTACGAGCAGTACTTC.

This clonotype appeared a single time. This chain joins TRBV12-3 or TRBV12-4 and TRBJ2-7; TRBD1 agrees at 8 bases. The CDR3 sequence is 15 residues long. With 5 bases clipped from V and 5 bases from J, the junction kept 11 bases outside the gene matches. The CDR3 protein is CASSPTGGVENEQYF. The CDR3 DNA follows: TGTGCCAGCAGTCCTACAGGGGGAGTAGAGAACGAGCAGTACTTC.